This T cell receptor (beta chain) emerged from a study of cytotoxic CD8 clonotypes in ibrutinib-treated CLL. Study-wide context: A median 12 months of treatment, range 6 to 36, preceded the collection of response samples.

Study-level results: In sustained-remission versus progressing patients, sampling times differed. Public clonotypes (which were uncommon) either contracted or remained stable on treatment.

The CDR3 covers 13 residues. V lost 4 bases and J 3 bases, leaving 10 bases between the germline ends. The germline V gene has CDR1 SGHRS and CDR2 YFSETQ. Assay: immunoSEQ multiplex PCR; the TCRdb copy retains only in-frame clones and omits some. This sample has roughly 13,000 clones, with around 70% found just once. This clone has only one observation. Its cognate antigen is unknown. The receptor comes from a human donor with chronic lymphocytic leukemia. This sample comprised PBMCs, obtained before ibrutinib treatment. The gene calls are TRBV5-1 and TRBJ1-1, with a tentative D call TRBD1 (5 bases). The CDR3 bases are TGCGCCAGCAGCCAGGGTCCCTACACTGAAGCTTTCTTT. It codes for CASSQGPYTEAFF.